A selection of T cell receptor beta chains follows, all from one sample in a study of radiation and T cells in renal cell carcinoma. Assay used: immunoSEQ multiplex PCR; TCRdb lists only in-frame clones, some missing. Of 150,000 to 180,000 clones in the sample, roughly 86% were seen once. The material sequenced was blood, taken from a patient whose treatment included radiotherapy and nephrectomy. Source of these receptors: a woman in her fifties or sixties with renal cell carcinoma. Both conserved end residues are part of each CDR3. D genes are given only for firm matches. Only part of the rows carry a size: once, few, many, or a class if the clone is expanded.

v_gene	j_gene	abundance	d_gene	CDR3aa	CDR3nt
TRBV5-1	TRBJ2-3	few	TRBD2	CASSLGNLAGGTDTQYF	TGCGCCAGCAGCTTGGGAAATCTAGCGGGGGGCACAGATACGCAGTATTTT
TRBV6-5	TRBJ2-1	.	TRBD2	CASTNRGGRNEQFF	TGTGCCAGCACCAACCGGGGGGGCCGGAATGAGCAGTTCTTC
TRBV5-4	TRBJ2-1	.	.	CASSLKTTYNEQFF	TGTGCCAGCAGCTTAAAAACTACCTACAATGAGCAGTTCTTC
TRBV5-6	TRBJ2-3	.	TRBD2	CASSSGLAGGSTDTQYF	TGTGCCAGCAGCTCAGGACTAGCGGGGGGCAGCACAGATACGCAGTATTTT
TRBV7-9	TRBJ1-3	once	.	CASSLAMGAGNTIYF	TGTGCCAGCAGCTTAGCTATGGGTGCCGGAAACACCATATATTTT
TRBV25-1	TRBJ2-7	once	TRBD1	CASSEAGTGVYEQYF	TGTGCCAGCAGTGAAGCCGGGACAGGGGTTTACGAGCAGTACTTC
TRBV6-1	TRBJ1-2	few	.	CASSEGSGSFYGYTF	TGTGCCAGCAGTGAAGGGTCCGGAAGTTTCTATGGCTACACCTTC
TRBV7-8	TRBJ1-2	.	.	CASSPTGGSYGYTF	TGTGCCAGCAGCCCAACTGGGGGTTCCTATGGCTACACCTTC
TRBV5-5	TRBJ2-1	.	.	CASSLVKSSYNEQFF	TGTGCCAGCAGCTTGGTAAAGAGCTCCTACAATGAGCAGTTCTTC
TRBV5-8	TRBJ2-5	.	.	CASIRRRPLQETQYF	TGTGCCAGCATAAGGCGGCGCCCCCTCCAAGAGACCCAGTACTTC
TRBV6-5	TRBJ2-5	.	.	CASSYSGSVETQYF	TGTGCCAGCAGTTACTCGGGCAGCGTGGAGACCCAGTACTTC
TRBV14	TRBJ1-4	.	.	CASSQGGRRNEKLFF	TGTGCCAGCAGCCAAGGTGGCAGAAGGAATGAAAAACTGTTTTTT
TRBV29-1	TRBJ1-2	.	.	CSVEWQSYGYTF	TGCAGCGTTGAGTGGCAGAGCTATGGCTACACCTTC
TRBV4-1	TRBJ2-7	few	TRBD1	CASSYPGQGSYEQYF	TGCGCCAGCAGCTATCCGGGACAGGGGTCCTACGAGCAGTACTTC
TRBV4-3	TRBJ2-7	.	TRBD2	CASSQEPAGGSYEQYF	TGCGCCAGCAGCCAAGAACCAGCGGGGGGGTCCTACGAGCAGTACTTC
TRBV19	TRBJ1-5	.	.	CASSIFRVPEVYSNQPQHF	TGTGCCAGTAGTATATTTAGGGTACCGGAGGTTTATAGCAATCAGCCCCAGCATTTT
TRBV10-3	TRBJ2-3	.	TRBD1	CAIRGTGTSTDTQYF	TGTGCCATCCGCGGGACAGGGACGAGCACAGATACGCAGTATTTT
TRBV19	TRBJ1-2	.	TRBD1	CASNLRAQGAGYGYTF	TGTGCCAGTAACCTACGAGCCCAGGGGGCCGGGTATGGCTACACCTTC
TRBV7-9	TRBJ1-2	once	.	CASSLNRGGVNYGYTF	TGTGCCAGCAGCTTAAATAGGGGTGGCGTAAACTATGGCTACACCTTC
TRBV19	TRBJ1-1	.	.	CASSISVGMNTEAFF	TGTGCCAGTAGTATCTCGGTAGGGATGAACACTGAAGCTTTCTTT
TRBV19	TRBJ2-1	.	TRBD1	CASSLLDRGNEQFF	TGTGCCAGTAGTTTACTTGACAGGGGGAATGAGCAGTTCTTC
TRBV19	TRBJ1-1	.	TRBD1	CASSIETGVTEAFF	TGTGCCAGTAGTATAGAGACAGGGGTGACTGAAGCTTTCTTT
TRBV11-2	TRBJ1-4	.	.	CASSLVVGVGEKLFF	TGTGCCAGCAGCTTAGTCGTGGGGGTAGGCGAAAAACTGTTTTTT
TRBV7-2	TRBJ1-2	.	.	CASSPLGPPDGYTF	TGTGCCAGCAGCCCTCTGGGGCCTCCGGATGGCTACACCTTC
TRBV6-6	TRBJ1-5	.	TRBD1	CATNRGSSNQPQHF	TGTGCCACCAACAGGGGTTCGAGCAATCAGCCCCAGCATTTT
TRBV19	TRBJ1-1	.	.	CASSPYRAAAFF	TGTGCCAGTAGTCCCTACAGGGCGGCAGCTTTCTTT
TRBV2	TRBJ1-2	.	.	CASRTDSYGYTF	TGTGCCAGCCGGACGGACTCATATGGCTACACCTTC